The 17 T cell receptor beta chains reported below all come from one sample, sequenced in a study of T-cell memory formation after mild COVID-19. TCRdb independently ran MiXCR on the 5' RACE reads; one entry per CDR3 protein. The repertoire holds 350,000 to 400,000 distinct CDR3 sequences, with over 13% as singletons. Sequenced sample: PBMCs or a T cell subset sorted from them (not recorded which). These receptors originate from a young man who had mild COVID-19 (a few samples of this study predate the infection). Cell type and time point are not known.

The table lists this clonotype with a few counts. This rearrangement joins TRBV4-1 to TRBJ2-1; D is undetermined. The CDR3 totals 15 residues. V dropped 5 bases and J dropped 0 bases, with 11 bases sitting between them. CDR1 is MGHRA and CDR2 is YSYEKL in the germline V gene. CDR3 sequence (DNA): TGCGCCAGCAGCTATACACCCAGCTCCTACAATGAGCAGTTCTTC. Translation gives CASSYTPSSYNEQFF.

This chain links TRBV12-3 or TRBV12-4 with TRBJ2-5; D uncertain. Trimming left V 8 bases short and J 1 base short, with 11 bases between. CDR3 size: 13 residues. The CDR3 sequence: CASGRQVQETQYF. The CDR3 DNA sequence: TGTGCCAGCGGGCGGCAGGTCCAAGAGACCCAGTACTTC.

This clonotype came up many times. The chain carries TRBV2 and TRBJ1-2; 8 nucleotides agree with TRBD1. V gave up 8 bases and J gave up 1 base; unmatched junction bases: 3. The germline V gene has CDR1 SNHLY and CDR2 FYNNEI. This CDR3 region has 13 residues. In DNA, the CDR3 is TGTGCCAGCCGTACAGGGGGTAACTATGGCTACACCTTC. It codes for CASRTGGNYGYTF.

This clonotype was counted between two and nine times. The gene calls are TRBV6-2 or TRBV6-3 and TRBJ1-5; 10 nucleotides match TRBD1. Trimming at V came to 2 bases and at J to 5 bases, leaving 6 bases not matched to a gene. The germline V gene has CDR1 MNHEY and CDR2 SVGEGT. This CDR3 is 16 amino acids long. The CDR3 sequence is CASSYKIGTGDQPQHF. The CDR3 region has the DNA TGTGCCAGCAGTTACAAAATTGGGACAGGGGATCAGCCCCAGCATTTT.

This clonotype was seen more than once but under ten times. The V gene is TRBV3-1, the J gene TRBJ2-6; D remains ambiguous. The germline V and J ends were trimmed by 4 bases and 3 bases, with 7 bases remaining between them. The CDR3 contains 14 residues. The V gene's germline CDR1 is LGHDT and CDR2 YNNKEL (reference sequence). CDR3 residues: CASSLSDGANVLTF. In DNA form, the CDR3 reads TGTGCCAGCAGCCTCAGCGATGGGGCCAACGTCCTGACTTTC.

This chain links TRBV5-1 with TRBJ2-3; D remains ambiguous. Trimming took 4 bases from V and 2 from J, leaving 23 bases between them. The CDR3 runs to 18 residues. Germline CDR1 reads SGHRS; CDR2 reads YFSETQ. CDR3 sequence reads: CASSLGMASVGYTDTQYF. The CDR3 nucleotides are TGCGCCAGCAGCCTGGGGATGGCCTCAGTCGGATACACAGATACGCAGTATTTT.

As for this clonotype: Given a much more abundant clone one base away, this may be a read error. The gene calls are TRBV5-4 and TRBJ2-7; D may be TRBD1 (6 bases). The V end lost 2 bases, the J end lost 2 bases, and 8 bases lay between the germline ends. This CDR3 spans 13 amino acids. Germline V gene data show CDR1 as SGHNT and CDR2 as YYREEE (reference sequence). CDR3 coding DNA: TGTGCCAGCAGCTTTCAGGGGACCTACGAGCAGTACTTC. Amino acids: CASSFQGTYEQYF.

The chain has TRBV29-1 and TRBJ2-3, with D unresolved. The germline CDR1 and CDR2 sequences are SQVTM and ANQGSEA. This CDR3 is built from 11 residues. The germline V and J ends were trimmed by 2 bases and 5 bases, with 5 bases remaining between them. CDR3: CSVEKGDTQYF. The DNA for the CDR3 is TGCAGCGTTGAAAAGGGAGATACGCAGTATTTT.

The table lists this clonotype with a few counts. This chain joins TRBV6-5 and TRBJ2-7; D is unclear. The germline V and J ends were trimmed by 6 bases and 0 bases, with 9 bases remaining between them. CDR1 and CDR2 (germline): MNHEY, SVGAGI. CDR3 length: 13 residues. DNA for the CDR3: TGTGCCAGCAGACCACCGGTCTCCTACGAGCAGTACTTC. Encoded protein: CASRPPVSYEQYF.

J is TRBJ2-2 and V is TRBV27; D is possibly TRBD1 or TRBD2 (6 bases each). The length of the CDR3 is 14 residues. Trimming pared 3 bases from V and 6 bases from J, leaving 11 bases between. Per the germline V gene, CDR1 is MNHEY and CDR2 is SMNVEV (reference sequence). CDR3 region: CASSFFRGPGELFF. The CDR3, as DNA: TGTGCCAGCAGTTTCTTCCGGGGGCCCGGGGAGCTGTTTTTT.

This clonotype came up a few times. The chain combines TRBV12-3 or TRBV12-4 with TRBJ2-3; D possibly matches TRBD1 or TRBD2 (5 bases each). Trimming took 3 bases from V and 6 from J, leaving 13 bases between them. The CDR3 loop spans 14 amino acids. Here the CDR3 reads CASSFVTEGDTQYF. The CDR3 DNA sequence: TGTGCCAGCAGTTTTGTGACCGAGGGGGATACGCAGTATTTT.

The V and J genes are TRBV7-3 and TRBJ2-1, with TRBD2 matching 7 bases. The CDR3 contains 16 residues. CDR1 and CDR2 (germline): SGHTA, FQGTGA. V gave up 2 bases and J gave up 8 bases; unmatched junction bases: 12. The CDR3 protein is CASSLLGPRTRDEQFF. In DNA form, the CDR3 reads TGTGCCAGCAGCTTATTGGGTCCGAGGACTAGGGATGAGCAGTTCTTC. Looking up the rest from reference TRBV7-3 and TRBJ2-1 gives the full variable domain: GAGVSQTPSNKVTEKGKYVELRCDPISGHTALYWYRQSLGQGPEFLIYFQGTGAADDSGLPNDRFFAVRPEGSVSTLKIQRTERGDSAVYLCASSLLGPRTRDEQFFGPGTRLTVL.

The sample holds a few counts of this clonotype. The J gene is TRBJ1-1, the V gene TRBV5-5; D is unclear. Germline CDR1 SGHKS, CDR2 YYEKEE (reference sequence). Trimming pared 1 base from V and 1 base from J, leaving 11 bases between. The CDR3 sequence is 15 residues long. The CDR3 nucleotides are TGTGCCAGCAGCTTGTACGGTTGGACGAACACTGAAGCTTTCTTT. Encoded protein: CASSLYGWTNTEAFF.

The rearrangement links TRBV6-2 or TRBV6-3 to TRBJ1-1, with D uncertain. The germline V and J ends were trimmed by 4 bases and 6 bases, with 15 bases remaining between them. The CDR3 loop spans 14 amino acids. The V gene's germline CDR1 is MNHEY and CDR2 SVGEGT. CDR3 sequence: CASSWRAAAAEAFF. DNA of the CDR3: TGTGCCAGCAGTTGGAGGGCAGCAGCAGCTGAAGCTTTCTTT.

This clonotype showed up just a few times. This chain joins TRBV20-1 and TRBJ2-7, with D perhaps matching TRBD2 (5 bases). The V end was cut by 7 bases, the J end by 3 bases, with 10 bases between. The CDR3 is 11 amino acids. CDR1 is DFQATT and CDR2 is SNEGSKA in the germline V gene (reference sequence). In nucleotides, the CDR3 is TGCAGTGTCGAGGGATACTACGAGCAGTACTTC. Protein sequence: CSVEGYYEQYF.

This clonotype was observed a handful of times. The V gene is TRBV4-2, the J gene TRBJ1-2; tentatively, D is TRBD1 (5 bases). Trimming took off 8 bases at V and 2 bases at J, with 9 bases between the two ends. Looked up from germline, CDR1 is LGHNA and CDR2 is YNFKEQ. The CDR3 covers 12 residues. The CDR3 reads CASWGLNYGYTF. CDR3 nucleotides: TGTGCCAGCTGGGGACTGAACTATGGCTACACCTTC.

The chain uses TRBV30 and TRBJ1-1; weak D call: TRBD1 (5 bases). CDR1 is GTSNPN, CDR2 SVGIG, per germline (reference sequence). V was cut by 4 bases and J by 3 bases, with 15 bases left in between. There are 14 residues in the CDR3. DNA of the CDR3: TGTGCCTGGAACCCAAATGTGGGGGACACTGAAGCTTTCTTT. Translated, it gives CAWNPNVGDTEAFF.